A selection of T cell receptor beta chains follows, all from one sample in a study of blood T cells in healthy people across ages. Using its own MiXCR run on the 5' RACE reads, TCRdb lists one record per CDR3 protein. Of hundreds of thousands of distinct CDR3 sequences listed, about 43% are singletons. Material for sequencing was blood. The receptor set was obtained from a man at least 80 years old in good health. CDR3s include the opening cysteine and the closing phenylalanine or tryptophan. A D gene is named only where the DNA matches it firmly. Clone size is given for some rows only: seen once, a few or many times, or a class if the clone is expanded.

>NA|TRBV29-1|TRBD1|TRBJ1-1
TGCAGCGTTAGACAGGGGTACGCTGAAGCTTTCTTT
CSVRQGYAEAFF
>few|TRBV20-1|TRBD1|TRBJ2-3
TGCAGTGCCACGGTCAGGGGGTCCGCAGATACGCAGTATTTT
CSATVRGSADTQYF
>NA|TRBV7-9|NA|TRBJ2-1
TGTGCCTGCAGCCTAGCCAATGAGCAGTTCTTC
CACSLANEQFF
>many|TRBV4-1|NA|TRBJ2-7
TGCGCCAGCAGCCAAGATTGGGTCAGGGAGGCCTACGAGCAGTACTTC
CASSQDWVREAYEQYF
>NA|TRBV30|NA|TRBJ1-5
TGTGCCTGGAACACAGGGCGTGATCAGCCCCAGCATTTT
CAWNTGRDQPQHF
>few|TRBV6-2/TRBV6-3|NA|TRBJ2-7
TGTGCCAGCAGAGATCAACCGGGACAGCAGTACTTC
CASRDQPGQQYF
>NA|TRBV20-1|TRBD1|TRBJ2-5
TGCAGTGCTAGAGATACCGGACAGGGGGCTCGAGAGACCCAGTACTTC
CSARDTGQGARETQYF
>NA|TRBV5-8|TRBD2|TRBJ2-5
TGTGCCAGCAGCGGGGGACTAGCGGGGACGGAGCGGTACTTC
CASSGGLAGTERYF
>many|TRBV20-1|NA|TRBJ2-7
TGCAGTGCTAGGGTACAGGAATCATCCTACGAGCAGTACTTC
CSARVQESSYEQYF
>NA|TRBV5-1|NA|TRBJ2-3
TGCGCCAGCAGCTTAGGACGGCCGGACGGAGATACGCAGTATTTT
CASSLGRPDGDTQYF
>many|TRBV6-2/TRBV6-3|NA|TRBJ2-5
TGTGCCAGCAGCAAAAGCGGAGGAAAGACCCAGTACTTC
CASSKSGGKTQYF
>NA|TRBV29-1|NA|TRBJ2-5
TGCAGCGTCCTCCCCCCGGGACACGGGAAGACCCAGTACTTC
CSVLPPGHGKTQYF
>NA|TRBV20-1|NA|TRBJ2-7
TGCAGTGCTTTAGTTTCCTACAATGAGCAGTACTTC
CSALVSYNEQYF
>NA|TRBV18|NA|TRBJ1-1
TGTGCCAGCTCATCCGCGACAATGAACACTGAAGCTTTCTTT
CASSSATMNTEAFF
>many|TRBV7-2|TRBD2|TRBJ2-6
TGTGCCAGCAGCTCTAGCGGGGGTGCCTCTGGGGCCAACGTCCTGACTTTC
CASSSSGGASGANVLTF
>NA|TRBV12-5|NA|TRBJ2-1
TGTGCTAGTGGTTTGTGGGGGCGCGGTCGGACTGAGCAGTTCTTC
CASGLWGRGRTEQFF
>many|TRBV27|NA|TRBJ2-7
TGTGCCAGCAGTCGATACGGCTACGAGCAGTACTTC
CASSRYGYEQYF
>NA|TRBV24-1|NA|TRBJ2-1
TGTGCCACCAGTGATTGGCGGGAATCATTCGAAAGCTCCTACAATGAGCAGTTCTTC
CATSDWRESFESSYNEQFF
>many|TRBV6-6|TRBD1|TRBJ2-7
TGTGCCAGCAGGTCCGGGACAGGATCCTACGAGCAGTACTTC
CASRSGTGSYEQYF
>few|TRBV7-3|NA|TRBJ2-1
TGTGCCAGCAGCTTAGCGGCGGTGAGCTCCTACAATGAGCAGTTCTTC
CASSLAAVSSYNEQFF
>NA|TRBV6-1|TRBD1|TRBJ1-2
TGTGCCAGCAGTGACCCGGACAGGGGGCGAAACTATGGCTACACCTTC
CASSDPDRGRNYGYTF
>NA|TRBV5-1|NA|TRBJ1-2
TGCGCCAGCAGCCCGGAAAGCAGGGGAGGCTATGGCTACACCTTC
CASSPESRGGYGYTF
>few|TRBV7-6|TRBD2|TRBJ2-5
TGTGCCAGCAGCCTACGACGGCCTAGCGGGGGGAAAGAGACCCAGTACTTC
CASSLRRPSGGKETQYF
>few|TRBV4-3|TRBD2|TRBJ2-5
TGCGCCAGCAGCCAAGCCGGAAGAGCGGGGGCGAACAATGAGCAGTACTTC
CASSQAGRAGANNEQYF
>NA|TRBV4-1|TRBD2|TRBJ2-3
TGCGCCAGCAGCCGCTCCCCAGGACTAGCGGGGGGTGGGGATACGCAGTATTTT
CASSRSPGLAGGGDTQYF
>NA|TRBV18|NA|TRBJ2-5
TGTGCCAGCTTCACCATGGCAGGGCAGCAGCAGACCCAGTACTTC
CASFTMAGQQQTQYF
>few|TRBV5-1|TRBD1|TRBJ2-7
TGCGCCAGCAGCCCCGGGACAGCACTAAACTACGAGCAGTACTTC
CASSPGTALNYEQYF
>NA|TRBV5-6|TRBD2|TRBJ2-3
TGTGCCAGCAGCTTGTGGGCTAGCGGGGGGTTGGATACGCAGTATTTT
CASSLWASGGLDTQYF
>NA|TRBV7-3|TRBD2|TRBJ2-1
TGTGCCAGCAGCTCACGGGGGGGACTATCGGGCGAGCAGTTCTTC
CASSSRGGLSGEQFF
>NA|TRBV12-3/TRBV12-4|NA|TRBJ2-2
TGTGCCAGCAGTTTAACGGCCGGGGAGCTGTTTTTT
CASSLTAGELFF
>NA|TRBV29-1|NA|TRBJ2-1
TGCAGCGTTGAATGGAGTCTACGTAAGAACAATGAGCAGTTGTTC
CSVEWSLRKNNEQLF
>many|TRBV25-1|TRBD1|TRBJ2-7
TGTGCCAGCAGTGGGGACAGGAGGCAAAACGAGCAGTACTTC
CASSGDRRQNEQYF
>NA|TRBV20-1|TRBD1|TRBJ1-1
TGCAGTGCTAGTACAGGGGTCCACACTGAAGCTTTCTTT
CSASTGVHTEAFF
>NA|TRBV6-2/TRBV6-3|NA|TRBJ2-7
TGTGCCAGCAGTTACGACCCGGCCCTCTACGAGCAGTACTTC
CASSYDPALYEQYF
>NA|TRBV6-5|TRBD1|TRBJ1-6
TGTGCCAGTGTTCCGGGACAGGGGAATTCACCCCTCCACTTT
CASVPGQGNSPLHF
>NA|TRBV12-3/TRBV12-4|NA|TRBJ1-5
TGTGCCAGCAGTTTTACAGGGCGCCGTCAGCCCCAGCATTTT
CASSFTGRRQPQHF
>NA|TRBV28|NA|TRBJ2-1
TGTGCCAGCAGTTTCCCACAGGGTGGTGGCTCCTACAATGAGCAGTTCTTC
CASSFPQGGGSYNEQFF
>NA|TRBV4-2|NA|TRBJ2-7
TGTGCCAGCAGCAAGAAAGACAGGACCTCCGACGAGCAGTACTTC
CASSKKDRTSDEQYF
>few|TRBV4-2|NA|TRBJ1-5
TGTGCCAGCAGCCAAGACACAGGGCGTAGCAATCAGCCCCAGCATTTT
CASSQDTGRSNQPQHF
>few|TRBV28|NA|TRBJ2-2
TGTGCCAGCAGACCCGGGACCCCCGTTAGTTTAGGGGAGCTGTTTTTT
CASRPGTPVSLGELFF
>NA|TRBV11-3|TRBD2|TRBJ2-4
TGTGCCAGCAGCCCTCGGACTAGCGGAGGTCAAGAGACCCATTACTTC
CASSPRTSGGQETHYF
>few|TRBV12-3/TRBV12-4|NA|TRBJ2-1
TGTGCCAGCAGTTTCGGCGCTTTAAGCTCCTACAATGAGCAGTTCTTC
CASSFGALSSYNEQFF
>NA|TRBV5-1|NA|TRBJ2-5
TGCGCCAGCAGCTTGGAACAAGCGACCCAGTACTTC
CASSLEQATQYF
>NA|TRBV6-2/TRBV6-3|NA|TRBJ2-2
TGTGCCAGCGGTTACTCGCAGGGACGAGCCTTTACCGGGGAGCTGTTTTTT
CASGYSQGRAFTGELFF
>NA|TRBV2|NA|TRBJ1-2
TGTGCCAGCAGTGGCACCGGGGGGGTGGTAGTAAGTGGCTGCACCTTC
CASSGTGGVVVSGCTF
>NA|TRBV12-3/TRBV12-4|NA|TRBJ2-4
TGTGCCAGCAGTTTACGACAGAAAAACATTCAGTACTTC
CASSLRQKNIQYF
>NA|TRBV6-2/TRBV6-3|TRBD1|TRBJ1-5
TGTGCCAGCAGCGAAGGGGGCTTGGGTCAGCCCCAGCATTTT
CASSEGGLGQPQHF
>NA|TRBV10-1|NA|TRBJ2-3
TGCGCCAGCAGTGAGTGGGGGCAAACAGGAGGGGATACGCAGTATTTT
CASSEWGQTGGDTQYF